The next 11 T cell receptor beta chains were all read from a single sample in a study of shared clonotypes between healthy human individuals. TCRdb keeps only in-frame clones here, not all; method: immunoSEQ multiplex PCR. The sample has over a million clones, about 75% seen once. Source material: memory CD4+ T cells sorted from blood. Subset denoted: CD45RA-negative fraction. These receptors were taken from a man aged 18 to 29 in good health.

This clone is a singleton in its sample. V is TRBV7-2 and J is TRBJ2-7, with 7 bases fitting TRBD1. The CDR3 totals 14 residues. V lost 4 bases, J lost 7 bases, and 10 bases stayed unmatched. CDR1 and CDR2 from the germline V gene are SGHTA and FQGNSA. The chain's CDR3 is CASSSDRVPKEQYF. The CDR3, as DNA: TGTGCCAGCAGCTCTGACAGGGTTCCGAAAGAGCAGTACTTC.

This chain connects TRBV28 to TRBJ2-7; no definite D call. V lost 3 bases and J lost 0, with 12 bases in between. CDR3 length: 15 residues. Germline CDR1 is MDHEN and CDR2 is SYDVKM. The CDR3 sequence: CASSFPRPGSYEQYF. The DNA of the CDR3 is TGTGCCAGCAGTTTTCCTCGGCCAGGCTCCTACGAGCAGTACTTC.

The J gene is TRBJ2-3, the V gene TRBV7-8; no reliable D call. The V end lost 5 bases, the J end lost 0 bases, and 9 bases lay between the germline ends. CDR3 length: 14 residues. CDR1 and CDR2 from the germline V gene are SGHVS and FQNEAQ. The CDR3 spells CASSPRSSTDTQYF. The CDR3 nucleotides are TGTGCCAGCAGCCCCCGGTCTAGCACAGATACGCAGTATTTT. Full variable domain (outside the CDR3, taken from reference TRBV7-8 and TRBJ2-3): GAGVSQSPRYKVAKRGQDVALRCDPISGHVSLFWYQQALGQGPEFLTYFQNEAQLDKSGLPSDRFFAERPEGSVSTLKIQRTQQEDSAVYLCASSPRSSTDTQYFGPGTRLTVL.

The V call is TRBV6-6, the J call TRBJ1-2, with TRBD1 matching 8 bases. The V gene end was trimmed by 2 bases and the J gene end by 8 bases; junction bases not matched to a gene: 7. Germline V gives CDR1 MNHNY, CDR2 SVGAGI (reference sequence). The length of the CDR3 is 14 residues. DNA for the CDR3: TGTGCCAGCAGTTACATGGACAGGGCCGTAGGCTACACCTTC. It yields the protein CASSYMDRAVGYTF.

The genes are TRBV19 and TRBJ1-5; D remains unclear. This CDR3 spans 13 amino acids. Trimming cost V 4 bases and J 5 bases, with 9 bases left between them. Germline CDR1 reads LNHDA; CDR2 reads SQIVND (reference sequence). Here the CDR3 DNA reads TGTGCCAGTAGTACACAAAGAGATCAGCCCCAGCATTTT. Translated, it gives CASSTQRDQPQHF.

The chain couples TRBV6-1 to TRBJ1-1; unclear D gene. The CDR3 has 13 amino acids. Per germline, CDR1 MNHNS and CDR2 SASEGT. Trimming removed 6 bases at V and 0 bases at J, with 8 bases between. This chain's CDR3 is CASSRNLNTEAFF. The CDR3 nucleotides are TGTGCCAGCAGCCGGAACCTGAACACTGAAGCTTTCTTT.

The CDR3 region has the DNA TGCGCCAGCAGCTTGGAATCCAGACATAGTGATGGCTACACCTTC. It specifies CASSLESRHSDGYTF. The chain is built from TRBV5-1 and TRBJ1-2; D ambiguous. V lost 0 bases, J lost 6 bases, and 15 bases lay in between. Germline lookup yields CDR1 SGHRS and CDR2 YFSETQ. The CDR3 has 15 residues.

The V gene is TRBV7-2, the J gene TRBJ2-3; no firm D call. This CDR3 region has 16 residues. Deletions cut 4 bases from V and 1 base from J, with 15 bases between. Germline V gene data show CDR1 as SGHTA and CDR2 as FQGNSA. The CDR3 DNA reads TGTGCCAGCAGCTCCCTGCTCCGAATCGGCACAGATACGCAGTATTTT. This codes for CASSSLLRIGTDTQYF.

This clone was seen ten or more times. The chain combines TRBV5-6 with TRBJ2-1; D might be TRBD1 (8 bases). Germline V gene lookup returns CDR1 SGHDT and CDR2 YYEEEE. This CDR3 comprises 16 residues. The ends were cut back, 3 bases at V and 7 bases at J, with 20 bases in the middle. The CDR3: CASSWIDRGGGNEQFF. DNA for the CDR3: TGTGCCAGCAGCTGGATCGACAGGGGCGGGGGTAATGAGCAGTTCTTC.

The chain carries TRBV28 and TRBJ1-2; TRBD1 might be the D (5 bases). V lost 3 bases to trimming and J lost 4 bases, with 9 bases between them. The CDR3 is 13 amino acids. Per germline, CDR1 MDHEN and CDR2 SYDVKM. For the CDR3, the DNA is TGTGCCAGCAGTTTCGTGGGGGTCTATGGCTACACCTTC. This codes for CASSFVGVYGYTF.

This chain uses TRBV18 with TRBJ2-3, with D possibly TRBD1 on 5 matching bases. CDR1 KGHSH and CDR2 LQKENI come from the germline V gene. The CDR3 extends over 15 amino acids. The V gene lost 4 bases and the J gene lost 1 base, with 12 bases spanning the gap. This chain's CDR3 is CASSRQGMGTDTQYF. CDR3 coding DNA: TGTGCCAGCTCACGGCAGGGAATGGGCACAGATACGCAGTATTTT.